This T cell receptor beta chain comes out of a study of CD8+ T cells in alopecia areata. Study context: Tofacitinib was taken orally by treated patients, and the dose was 5 to 10 mg twice daily.

Once RNA had been extracted, it was reverse transcribed into cDNA to act as the sequencing template. Sequenced by immunoSEQ multiplex PCR; TCRdb stores in-frame clones only, minus some. The data contain about 150,000 clones, more than 40% of them seen just once; the ten biggest clones take up approximately 6.6%. The length of the CDR3 is 15 residues. V was cut by 0 bases and J by 5 bases, with 14 bases left in between. In germline, CDR1 is SGHRS, CDR2 YFSETQ. Overall study findings and caveats: Sequenced scalp T cells also include alphabeta T cells resident in normal skin.

Note on this clone: Its cognate antigen is unknown.

The chain recombines TRBV5-1 with TRBJ2-5; D gene uncertain. Sequencing was done on a sample of CD4+ T cells sorted from blood. This receptor was obtained from a human donor with alopecia areata. CDR3 sequence (DNA): TGCGCCAGCAGCTTGGCCCTACTACAATCGGAGACCCAGTACTTC. Translation gives CASSLALLQSETQYF.